These 3 T cell receptor beta chains share one sample of origin, sequenced in a study of shared clonotypes between healthy human individuals. The table came from immunoSEQ multiplex PCR; TCRdb's copy has only in-frame clones and leaves some out. Of about 2.1 million clones in the sample, just over 90% were seen once. Only CD45RO-negative cells positively selected for CCR7 counted as naive CD8 cells, so terminally differentiated effector memory CD45RA+ cells were excluded. The specimen was naive CD8+ T cells from PBMCs. These receptors were obtained from a man younger than 35 in good health. Some clones in this sample may be carry-over from other donors' samples.

The chain recombines TRBV7-9 with TRBJ2-3; 10 bases line up with TRBD2. V trimming: 8 bases; J trimming: 4 bases; junction bases outside the gene matches: 9. The germline CDR1 and CDR2 sequences are SEHNR and FQNEAQ (reference sequence). The CDR3 totals 15 residues. The CDR3 is CASFRLAGAPDTQYF. The CDR3 DNA sequence: TGTGCCAGCTTTCGGCTAGCGGGAGCCCCAGATACGCAGTATTTT.

The chain couples TRBV6-1 to TRBJ1-1; TRBD1 matches 9 bases. The germline V gene encodes CDR1 MNHNS and CDR2 SASEGT. Trimming took 3 bases from V and 5 from J; bases not matched to a gene: 4. This CDR3 is built from 14 residues. This CDR3 reads CASSDRTGDTEAFF. DNA for the CDR3: TGTGCCAGCAGTGATCGGACAGGGGATACTGAAGCTTTCTTT.

Concerning this clone itself: At the DNA level, this CDR3 is encoded by other sequences in the same sample as well. This chain links TRBV19 with TRBJ2-1; no reliable D call. The CDR3 length is 12 residues. The V gene lost 7 bases and the J gene lost 0 bases, with 4 bases spanning the gap. Germline values: CDR1 LNHDA, CDR2 SQIVND (reference sequence). CDR3 region: CASTGSYNEQFF. The CDR3 nucleotides are TGTGCCAGTACGGGCTCCTACAATGAGCAGTTCTTC.